This section outlines one T cell receptor (beta chain) sequence together with its context. This specimen belongs to a study of blood T cell repertoires in COVID-19. Study at large: Samples representing acute and convalescent COVID-19 were sourced from the United States, Italy and Spain. PBMCs, B-cell-depleted T cells, or T cells provided the cDNA or gDNA that made up the material.

The CDR3 contains 14 residues. Trimming took 2 bases from V and 2 from J, leaving 10 bases between them. Germline values: CDR1 SGHKS, CDR2 YYEKEE (reference sequence). Original processing notes: Amplification from reference gene primers served as the basis for estimated nucleated cell counts. TCRdb keeps only in-frame clones here, not all; method: immunoSEQ multiplex PCR. Clonal size and the V and J genes are those of that table, whereas D and trimming came from the DNA. Among about 110,000 clones listed, around four fifths were seen once. The source material was peripheral blood. This rearrangement joins TRBV5-5 to TRBJ1-1; D not certain. The receptor was derived from a woman aged 55-75 years with acute or convalescent COVID-19. The CDR3 DNA reads as TGTGCCAGCAGCTTAATCCCCAGTAACACTGAAGCTTTCTTT. This encodes CASSLIPSNTEAFF.